This TCR beta chain was sequenced for a study of cytomegalovirus exposure and HLA in healthy donors. Amplification used 60 Vbeta primers and 13 Jbeta primers. Sequenced by immunoSEQ multiplex PCR; TCRdb stores in-frame clones only, minus some. The data contain more than 95,000 clones, less than 80% of them singletons. The CDR3 length is 16 residues. Trimming cost V 6 bases and J 2 bases; bases outside gene matches: 9. Germline CDR1 is SGDLS and CDR2 is YYNGEE. The clonotype was recovered from a woman in her 50s in good health and CMV-seronegative. Sequenced input: PBMCs. The chain has TRBV9 and TRBJ2-3; 10 nucleotides align to TRBD2. The CDR3 reads CASKQREGLNTDTQYF. The CDR3 coding sequence is TGTGCCAGCAAACAGCGGGAGGGTCTCAACACAGATACGCAGTATTTT.